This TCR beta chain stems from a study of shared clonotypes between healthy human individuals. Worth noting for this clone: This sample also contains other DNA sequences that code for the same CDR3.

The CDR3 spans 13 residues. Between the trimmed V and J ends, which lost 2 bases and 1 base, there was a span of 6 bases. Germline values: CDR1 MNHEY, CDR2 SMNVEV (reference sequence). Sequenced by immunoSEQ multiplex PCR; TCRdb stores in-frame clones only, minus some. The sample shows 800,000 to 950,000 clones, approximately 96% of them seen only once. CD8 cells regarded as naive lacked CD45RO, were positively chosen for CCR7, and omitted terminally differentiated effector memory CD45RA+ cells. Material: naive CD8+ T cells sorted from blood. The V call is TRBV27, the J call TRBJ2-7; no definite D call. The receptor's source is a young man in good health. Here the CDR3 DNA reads TGTGCCAGCAGTTTAACCCCTTCCTACGAGCAGTACTTC. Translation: CASSLTPSYEQYF.